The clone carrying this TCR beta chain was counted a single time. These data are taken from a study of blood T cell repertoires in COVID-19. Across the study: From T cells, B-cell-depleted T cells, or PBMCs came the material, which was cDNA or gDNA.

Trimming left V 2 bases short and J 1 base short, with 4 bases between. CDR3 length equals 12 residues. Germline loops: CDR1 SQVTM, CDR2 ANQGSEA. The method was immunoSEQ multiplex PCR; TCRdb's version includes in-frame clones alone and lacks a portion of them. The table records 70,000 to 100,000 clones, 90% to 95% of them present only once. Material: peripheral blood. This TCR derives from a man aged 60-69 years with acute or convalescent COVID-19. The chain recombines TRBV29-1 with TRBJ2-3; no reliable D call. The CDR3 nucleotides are TGCAGCGTTGAACAGGGCACAGATACGCAGTATTTT. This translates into CSVEQGTDTQYF.